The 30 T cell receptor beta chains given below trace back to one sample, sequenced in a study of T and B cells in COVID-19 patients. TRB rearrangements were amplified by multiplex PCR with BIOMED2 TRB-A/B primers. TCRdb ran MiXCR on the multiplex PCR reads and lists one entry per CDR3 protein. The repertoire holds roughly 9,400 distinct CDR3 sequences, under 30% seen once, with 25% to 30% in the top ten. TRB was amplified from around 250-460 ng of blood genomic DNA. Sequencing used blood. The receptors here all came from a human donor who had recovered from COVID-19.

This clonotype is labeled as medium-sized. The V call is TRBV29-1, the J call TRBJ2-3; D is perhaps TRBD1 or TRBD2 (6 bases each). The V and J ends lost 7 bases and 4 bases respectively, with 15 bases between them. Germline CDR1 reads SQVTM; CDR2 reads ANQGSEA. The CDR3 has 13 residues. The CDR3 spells CSARVGGSDTQYF. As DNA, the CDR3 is TGCAGCGCCAGGGTGGGGGGCTCAGATACGCAGTATTTT.

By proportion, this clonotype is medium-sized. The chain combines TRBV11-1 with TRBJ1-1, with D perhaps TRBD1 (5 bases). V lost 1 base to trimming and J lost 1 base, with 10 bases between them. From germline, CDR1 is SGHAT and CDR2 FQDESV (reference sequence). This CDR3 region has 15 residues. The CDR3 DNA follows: TGTGCCAGCAGCTTAGGCAGGGTCGGGAACACTGAAGCTTTCTTT. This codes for CASSLGRVGNTEAFF.

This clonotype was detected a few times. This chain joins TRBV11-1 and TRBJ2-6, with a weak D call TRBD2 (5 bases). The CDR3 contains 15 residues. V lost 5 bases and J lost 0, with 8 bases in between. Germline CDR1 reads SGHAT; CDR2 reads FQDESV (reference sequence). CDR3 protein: CASSPGVSGANVLTF. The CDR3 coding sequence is TGTGCCAGCAGCCCCGGGGTCTCTGGGGCCAACGTCCTGACTTTC.

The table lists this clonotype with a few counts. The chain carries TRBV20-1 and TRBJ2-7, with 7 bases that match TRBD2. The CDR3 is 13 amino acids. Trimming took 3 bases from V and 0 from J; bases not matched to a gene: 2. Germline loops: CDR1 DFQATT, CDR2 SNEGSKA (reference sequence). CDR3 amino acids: CSASPSGSYEQYF. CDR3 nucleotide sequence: TGCAGTGCTAGTCCTAGCGGCTCCTACGAGCAGTACTTC.

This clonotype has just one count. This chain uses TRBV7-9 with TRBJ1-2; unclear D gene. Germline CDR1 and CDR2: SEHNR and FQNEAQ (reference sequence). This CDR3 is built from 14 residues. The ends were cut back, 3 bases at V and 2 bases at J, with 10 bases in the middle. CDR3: CASSFKGINYGYTF. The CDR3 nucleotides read TGTGCCAGCAGCTTTAAGGGAATCAACTATGGCTACACCTTC.

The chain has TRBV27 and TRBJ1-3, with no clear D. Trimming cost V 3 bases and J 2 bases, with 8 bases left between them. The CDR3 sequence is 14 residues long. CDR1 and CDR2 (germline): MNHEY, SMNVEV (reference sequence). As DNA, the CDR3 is TGTGCCAGCAGTTTGGGTAGGGCTGGAAACACCATATATTTT. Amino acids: CASSLGRAGNTIYF.

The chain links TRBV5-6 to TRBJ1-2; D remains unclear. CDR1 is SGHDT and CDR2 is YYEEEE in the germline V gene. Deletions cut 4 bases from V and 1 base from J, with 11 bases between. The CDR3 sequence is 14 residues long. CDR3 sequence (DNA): TGTGCCAGCAGCCCGGACCGGCGTAACTATGGCTACACCTTC. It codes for CASSPDRRNYGYTF.

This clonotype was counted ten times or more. The CDR3 DNA sequence: TGTGCCTGGAGTGTTATGGCGACAGATACGCAGTATTTT. The encoded protein is CAWSVMATDTQYF. V is TRBV30 and J is TRBJ2-3; D is uncertain. The CDR3 is made up of 13 amino acids. Trimming removed 0 bases from V and 3 bases from J, with 7 bases in between. Germline lookup yields CDR1 GTSNPN and CDR2 SVGIG (reference sequence). Filled out from reference TRBV30 and TRBJ2-3, the complete variable domain reads SQTIHQWPATLVQPVGSPLSLECTVEGTSNPNLYWYRQAAGRGLQLLFYSVGIGQISSEVPQNLSASRPQDRQFILSSKKLLLSDSGFYLCAWSVMATDTQYFGPGTRLTVL.

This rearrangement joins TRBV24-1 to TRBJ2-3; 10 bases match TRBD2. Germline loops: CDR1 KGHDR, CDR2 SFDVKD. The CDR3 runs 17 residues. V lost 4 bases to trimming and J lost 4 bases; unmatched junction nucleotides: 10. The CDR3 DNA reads TGTGCCACCAGTGACCCGTTGGGCCTAGCGGGGGCAGATACGCAGTATTTT. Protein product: CATSDPLGLAGADTQYF.

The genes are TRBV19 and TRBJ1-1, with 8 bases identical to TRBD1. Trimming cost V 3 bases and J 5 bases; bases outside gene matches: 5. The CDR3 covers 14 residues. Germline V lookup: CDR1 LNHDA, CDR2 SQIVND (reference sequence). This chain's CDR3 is CASSMTGECTEAFF. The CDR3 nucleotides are TGTGCCAGTAGTATGACAGGGGAGTGTACTGAAGCTTTCTTT.

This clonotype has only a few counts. CDR3 DNA: TGTGCCAGCAGCCTTCGGCAGGGCAATCAGCCCCAGCATTTT. This gives the protein CASSLRQGNQPQHF. This chain uses TRBV5-6 with TRBJ1-5; D remains ambiguous. The length of the CDR3 is 14 residues. CDR1 and CDR2 from the germline V gene are SGHDT and YYEEEE. Trimming stripped 4 bases from V and 2 bases from J, with 10 bases between.

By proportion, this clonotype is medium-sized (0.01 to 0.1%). The chain's CDR3 is CAWSTDRGYNEQFF. For the CDR3, the DNA is TGTGCCTGGAGCACGGACAGGGGTTACAATGAGCAGTTCTTC. V is TRBV30 and J is TRBJ2-1; 9 positions match TRBD1. This CDR3 has 14 amino acids. With V trimmed by 3 bases and J by 4 bases, 4 bases remained unmatched. Germline V gene data show CDR1 as GTSNPN and CDR2 as SVGIG (reference sequence).

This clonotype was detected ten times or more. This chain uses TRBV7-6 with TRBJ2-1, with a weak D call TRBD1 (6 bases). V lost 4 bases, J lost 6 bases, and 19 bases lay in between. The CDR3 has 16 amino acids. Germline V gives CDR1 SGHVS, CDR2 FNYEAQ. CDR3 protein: CASSSVWGRGGNEQFF. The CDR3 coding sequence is TGTGCCAGCAGCTCGGTCTGGGGCAGGGGCGGCAATGAGCAGTTCTTC.

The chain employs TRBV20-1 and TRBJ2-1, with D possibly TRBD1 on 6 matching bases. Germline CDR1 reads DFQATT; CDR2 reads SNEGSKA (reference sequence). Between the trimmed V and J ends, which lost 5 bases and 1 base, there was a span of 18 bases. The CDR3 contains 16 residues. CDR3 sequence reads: CSALMGRRGSYNEQFF. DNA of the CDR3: TGCAGTGCTCTGATGGGGAGAAGGGGGTCCTACAATGAGCAGTTCTTC.

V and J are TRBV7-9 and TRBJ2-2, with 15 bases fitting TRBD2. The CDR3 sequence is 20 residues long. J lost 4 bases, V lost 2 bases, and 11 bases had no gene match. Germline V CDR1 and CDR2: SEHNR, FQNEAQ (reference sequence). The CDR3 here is CASSLPRGLAGGFSTGELFF. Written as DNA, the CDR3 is TGTGCCAGCAGCTTACCTCGCGGACTAGCGGGGGGGTTTAGCACCGGGGAGCTGTTTTTT.

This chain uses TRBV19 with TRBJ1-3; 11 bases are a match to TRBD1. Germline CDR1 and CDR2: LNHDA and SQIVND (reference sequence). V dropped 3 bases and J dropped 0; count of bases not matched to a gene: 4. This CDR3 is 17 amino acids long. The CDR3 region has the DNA TGTGCCAGTAGTATCGGACAGGGGGCGAGCTCTGGAAACACCATATATTTT. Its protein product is CASSIGQGASSGNTIYF. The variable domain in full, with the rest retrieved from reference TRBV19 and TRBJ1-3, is DGGITQSPKYLFRKEGQNVTLSCEQNLNHDAMYWYRQDPGQGLRLIYYSQIVNDFQKGDIAEGYSVSREKKESFPLTVTSAQKNPTAFYLCASSIGQGASSGNTIYFGEGSWLTVV.

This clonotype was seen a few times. The CDR3 DNA reads TGTGCCAGCAGACCCTCGGGGGGGCCGATAAGGACGCAGTATTTT. This encodes CASRPSGGPIRTQYF. The chain recombines TRBV6-2 or TRBV6-3 with TRBJ2-3, with 8 bases fitting TRBD2. Losses at the gene ends were 6 bases for V and 9 bases for J; bases not matched to a gene: 14. This CDR3 has 15 amino acids. Germline lookup yields CDR1 MNHEY and CDR2 SVGEGT.

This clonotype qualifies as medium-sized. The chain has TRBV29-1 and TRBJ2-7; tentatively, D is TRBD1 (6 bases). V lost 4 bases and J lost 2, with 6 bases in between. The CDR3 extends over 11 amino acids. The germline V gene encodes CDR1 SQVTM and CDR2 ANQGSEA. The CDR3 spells CSVGDTYEQYF. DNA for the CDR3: TGCAGCGTTGGGGACACCTACGAGCAGTACTTC.

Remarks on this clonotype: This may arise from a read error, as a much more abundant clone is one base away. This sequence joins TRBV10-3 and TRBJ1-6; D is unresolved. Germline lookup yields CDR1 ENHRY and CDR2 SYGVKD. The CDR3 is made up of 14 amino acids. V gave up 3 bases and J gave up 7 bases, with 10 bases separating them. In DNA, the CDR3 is TGTGCCATCAGTGAACAACCTTTCAATTCACCCCTCCACTTT. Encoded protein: CAISEQPFNSPLHF.

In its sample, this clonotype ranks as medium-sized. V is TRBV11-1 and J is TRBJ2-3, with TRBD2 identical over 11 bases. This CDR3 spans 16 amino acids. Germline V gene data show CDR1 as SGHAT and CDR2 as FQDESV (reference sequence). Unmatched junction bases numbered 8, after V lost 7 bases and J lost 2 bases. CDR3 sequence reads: CASTILAGGLTDTQYF. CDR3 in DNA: TGTGCCAGCACCATCCTAGCGGGGGGCCTCACAGATACGCAGTATTTT. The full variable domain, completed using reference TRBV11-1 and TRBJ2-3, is EAEVAQSPRYKITEKSQAVAFWCDPISGHATLYWYRQILGQGPELLVQFQDESVVDDSQLPKDRFSAERLKGVDSTLKIQPAELGDSAMYLCASTILAGGLTDTQYFGPGTRLTVL.

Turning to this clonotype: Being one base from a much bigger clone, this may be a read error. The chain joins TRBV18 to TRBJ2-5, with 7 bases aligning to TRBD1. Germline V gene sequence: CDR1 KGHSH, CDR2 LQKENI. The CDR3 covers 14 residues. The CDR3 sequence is CAGSRTGGRETQYF. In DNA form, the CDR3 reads TGTGCCGGCTCCCGGACAGGCGGGCGAGAGACCCAGTACTTC.

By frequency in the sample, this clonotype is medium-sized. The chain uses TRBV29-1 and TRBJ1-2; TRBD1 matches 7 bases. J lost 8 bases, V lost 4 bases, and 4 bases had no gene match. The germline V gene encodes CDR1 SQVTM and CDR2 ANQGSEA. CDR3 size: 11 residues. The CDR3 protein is CSVGQGGGYTF. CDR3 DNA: TGCAGCGTTGGCCAGGGGGGCGGCTACACCTTC. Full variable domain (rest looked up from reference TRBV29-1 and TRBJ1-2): SAVISQKPSRDICQRGTSLTIQCQVDSQVTMMFWYRQQPGQSLTLIATANQGSEATYESGFVIDKFPISRPNLTFSTLTVSNMSPEDSSIYLCSVGQGGGYTFGSGTRLTVV.

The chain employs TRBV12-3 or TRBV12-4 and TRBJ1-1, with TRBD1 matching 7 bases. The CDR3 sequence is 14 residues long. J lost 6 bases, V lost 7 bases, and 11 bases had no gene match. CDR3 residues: CASTQMGRGPEAFF. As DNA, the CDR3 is TGTGCCAGCACCCAAATGGGGAGGGGGCCTGAAGCTTTCTTT.

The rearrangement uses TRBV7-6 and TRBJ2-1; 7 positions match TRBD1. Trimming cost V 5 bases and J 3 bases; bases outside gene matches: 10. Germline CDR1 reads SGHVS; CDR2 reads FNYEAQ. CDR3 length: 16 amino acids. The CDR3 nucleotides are TGTGCCAGCAGCCTAGACCCGACAGGGAACTACAATGAGCAGTTCTTC. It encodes CASSLDPTGNYNEQFF. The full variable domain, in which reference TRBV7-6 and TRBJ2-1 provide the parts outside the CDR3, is GAGVSQSPRYKVTKRGQDVALRCDPISGHVSLYWYRQALGQGPEFLTYFNYEAQQDKSGLPNDRFSAERPEGSISTLTIQRTEQRDSAMYRCASSLDPTGNYNEQFFGPGTRLTVL.

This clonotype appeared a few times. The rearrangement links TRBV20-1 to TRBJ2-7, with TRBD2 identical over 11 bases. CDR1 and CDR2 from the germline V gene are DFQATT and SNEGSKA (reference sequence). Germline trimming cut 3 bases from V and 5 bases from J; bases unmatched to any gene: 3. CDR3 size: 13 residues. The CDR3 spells CSASLLAGDEQYF. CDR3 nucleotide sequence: TGCAGTGCTAGCTTACTAGCGGGAGACGAGCAGTACTTC.

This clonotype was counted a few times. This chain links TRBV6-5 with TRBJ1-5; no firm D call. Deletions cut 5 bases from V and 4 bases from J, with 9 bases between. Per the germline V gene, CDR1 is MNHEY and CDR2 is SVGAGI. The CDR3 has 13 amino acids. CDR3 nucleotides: TGTGCCAGCAGTGTAGACGGAAATCAGCCCCAGCATTTT. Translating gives CASSVDGNQPQHF.

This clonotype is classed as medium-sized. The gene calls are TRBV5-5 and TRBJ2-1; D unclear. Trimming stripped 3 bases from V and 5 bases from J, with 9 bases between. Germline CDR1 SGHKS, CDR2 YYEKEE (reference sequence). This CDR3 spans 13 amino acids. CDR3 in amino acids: CASSYGPDNEQFF. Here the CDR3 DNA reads TGTGCCAGCAGCTACGGACCAGACAATGAGCAGTTCTTC. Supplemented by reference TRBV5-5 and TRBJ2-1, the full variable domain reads DAGVTQSPTHLIKTRGQQVTLRCSPISGHKSVSWYQQVLGQGPQFIFQYYEKEERGRGNFPDRFSARQFPNYSSELNVNALLLGDSALYLCASSYGPDNEQFFGPGTRLTVL.

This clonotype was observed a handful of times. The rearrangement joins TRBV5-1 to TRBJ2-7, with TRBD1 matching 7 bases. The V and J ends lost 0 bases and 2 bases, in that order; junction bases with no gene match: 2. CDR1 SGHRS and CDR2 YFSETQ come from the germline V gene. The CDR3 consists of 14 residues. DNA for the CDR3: TGCGCCAGCAGCTTGGCCGGGACAGCCTACGAGCAGTACTTC. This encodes CASSLAGTAYEQYF.

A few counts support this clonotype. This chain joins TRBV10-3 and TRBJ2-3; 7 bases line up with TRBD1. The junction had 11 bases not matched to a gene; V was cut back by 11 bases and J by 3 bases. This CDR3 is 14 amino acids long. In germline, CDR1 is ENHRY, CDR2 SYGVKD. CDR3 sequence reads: CAVNRGALTDTQYF. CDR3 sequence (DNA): TGTGCCGTTAACAGGGGCGCCCTAACAGATACGCAGTATTTT.

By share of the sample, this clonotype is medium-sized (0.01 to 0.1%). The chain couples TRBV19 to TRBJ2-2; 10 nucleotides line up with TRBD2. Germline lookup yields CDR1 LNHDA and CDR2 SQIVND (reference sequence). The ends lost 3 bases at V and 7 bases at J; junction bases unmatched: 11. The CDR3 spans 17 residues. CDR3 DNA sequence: TGTGCCAGTAGTATTATGGAGCGGGGGGGCAATAACGGGGAGCTGTTTTTT. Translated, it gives CASSIMERGGNNGELFF.